Detailed here is one T cell receptor beta chain. Clones were sequenced by immunoSEQ multiplex PCR, and TCRdb holds only the in-frame ones, with some missing. The sample carries approximately 280,000 clones, roughly 91% recorded once. This sample stems from a study of blood T cell repertoires in COVID-19. Overall study: PBMCs, B-cell-depleted T cells, or T cells were the source of the cDNA or gDNA that made up the material.

The sample consisted of peripheral blood. This receptor was identified in a man aged 40-49 years with acute or convalescent COVID-19.

The DNA for the CDR3 is TGTGCCAGCAGGTTTCAGGGCGGCGGTCAGCCCCAGCATTTT. Protein: CASRFQGGGQPQHF. The chain couples TRBV5-6 to TRBJ1-5, with D possibly matching TRBD1 (5 bases). Germline values: CDR1 SGHDT, CDR2 YYEEEE. The V end was cut by 5 bases, the J end by 6 bases, with 15 bases between. The CDR3 is 14 residues long. The entire variable domain, with the rest obtained from reference TRBV5-6 and TRBJ1-5, is as follows: DAGVTQSPTHLIKTRGQQVTLRCSPKSGHDTVSWYQQALGQGPQFIFQYYEEEERQRGNFPDRFSGHQFPNYSSELNVNALLLGDSALYLCASRFQGGGQPQHFGDGTRLSIL.